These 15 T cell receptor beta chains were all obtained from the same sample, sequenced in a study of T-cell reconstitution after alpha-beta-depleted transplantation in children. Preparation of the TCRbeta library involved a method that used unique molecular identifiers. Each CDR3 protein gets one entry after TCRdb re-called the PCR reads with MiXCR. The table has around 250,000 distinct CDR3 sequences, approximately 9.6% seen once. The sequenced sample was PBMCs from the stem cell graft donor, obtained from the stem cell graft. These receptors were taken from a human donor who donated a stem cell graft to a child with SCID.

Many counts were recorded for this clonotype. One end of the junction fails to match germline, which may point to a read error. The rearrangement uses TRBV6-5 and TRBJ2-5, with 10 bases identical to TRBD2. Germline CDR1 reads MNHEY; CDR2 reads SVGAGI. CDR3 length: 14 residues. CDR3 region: CASSSSGGTSFVDF. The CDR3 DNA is TGTGCCAGCAGTTCTAGCGGGGGAACCTCTTTCGTGGACTTC.

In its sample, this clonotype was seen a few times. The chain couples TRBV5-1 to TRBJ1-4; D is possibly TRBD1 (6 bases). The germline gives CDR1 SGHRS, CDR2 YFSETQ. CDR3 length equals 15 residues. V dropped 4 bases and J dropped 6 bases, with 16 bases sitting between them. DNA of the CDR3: TGCGCCAGCAGCAGCCGGGAACAGGGACATGAAAAACTGTTTTTT. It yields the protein CASSSREQGHEKLFF.

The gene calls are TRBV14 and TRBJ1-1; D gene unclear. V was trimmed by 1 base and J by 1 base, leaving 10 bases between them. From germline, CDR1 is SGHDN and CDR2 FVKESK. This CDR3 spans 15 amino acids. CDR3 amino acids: CASSQVVVRNTEAFF. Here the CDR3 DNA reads TGTGCCAGCAGCCAAGTTGTTGTTCGGAACACTGAAGCTTTCTTT.

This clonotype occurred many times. As DNA, the CDR3 is TGCGCCAGCAGCTTGGTCACAGATACGCAGTATTTT. This translates into CASSLVTDTQYF. The gene calls are TRBV5-1 and TRBJ2-3; D unresolved. CDR1 SGHRS and CDR2 YFSETQ come from the germline V gene. The germline V and J ends were trimmed by 0 bases and 2 bases, with 1 base remaining between them. The CDR3 loop spans 12 amino acids.

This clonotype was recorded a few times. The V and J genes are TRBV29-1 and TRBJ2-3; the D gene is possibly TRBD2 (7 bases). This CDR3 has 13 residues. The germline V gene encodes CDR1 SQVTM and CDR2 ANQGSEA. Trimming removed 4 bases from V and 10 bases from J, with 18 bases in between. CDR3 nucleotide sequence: TGCAGCGTTGGACAAGGGGGGGCCGCAGCGCAGTATTTT. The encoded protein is CSVGQGGAAAQYF.

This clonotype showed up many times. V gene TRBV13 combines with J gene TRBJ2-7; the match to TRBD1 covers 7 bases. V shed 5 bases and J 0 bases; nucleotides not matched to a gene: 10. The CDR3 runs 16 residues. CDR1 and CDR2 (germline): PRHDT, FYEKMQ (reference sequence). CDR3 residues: CASSQMTGLSSYEQYF. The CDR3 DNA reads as TGTGCCAGCAGCCAAATGACAGGGCTTAGCTCCTACGAGCAGTACTTC.

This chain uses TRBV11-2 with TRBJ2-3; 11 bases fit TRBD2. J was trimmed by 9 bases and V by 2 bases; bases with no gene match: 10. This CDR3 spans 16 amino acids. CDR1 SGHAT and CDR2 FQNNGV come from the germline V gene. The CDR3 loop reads CASSLPLSGGVETQYF. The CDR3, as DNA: TGTGCCAGCAGCTTACCCCTTAGCGGGGGGGTTGAAACGCAGTATTTT. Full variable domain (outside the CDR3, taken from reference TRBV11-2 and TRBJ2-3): EAGVAQSPRYKIIEKRQSVAFWCNPISGHATLYWYQQILGQGPKLLIQFQNNGVVDDSQLPKDRFSAERLKGVDSTLKIQPAKLEDSAVYLCASSLPLSGGVETQYFGPGTRLTVL.

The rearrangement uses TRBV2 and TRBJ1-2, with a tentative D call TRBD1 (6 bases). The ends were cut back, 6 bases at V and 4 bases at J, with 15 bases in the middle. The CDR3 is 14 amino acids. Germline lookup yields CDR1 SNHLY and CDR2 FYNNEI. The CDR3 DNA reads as TGTGCCAGCAGCGATCAGGGGCGCAGCTATGGCTACACCTTC. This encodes CASSDQGRSYGYTF.

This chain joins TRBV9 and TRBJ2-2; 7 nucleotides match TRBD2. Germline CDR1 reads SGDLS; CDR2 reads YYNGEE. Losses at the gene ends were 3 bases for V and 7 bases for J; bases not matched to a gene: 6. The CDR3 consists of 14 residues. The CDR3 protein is CASSGGSEGGELFF. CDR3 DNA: TGTGCCAGCAGCGGCGGGAGCGAGGGCGGGGAGCTGTTTTTT.

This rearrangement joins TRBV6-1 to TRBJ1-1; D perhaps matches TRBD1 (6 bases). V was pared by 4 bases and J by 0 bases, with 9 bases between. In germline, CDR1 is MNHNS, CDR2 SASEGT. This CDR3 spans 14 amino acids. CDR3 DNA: TGTGCCAGCAGTGGACAGGTTCTGAACACTGAAGCTTTCTTT. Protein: CASSGQVLNTEAFF.

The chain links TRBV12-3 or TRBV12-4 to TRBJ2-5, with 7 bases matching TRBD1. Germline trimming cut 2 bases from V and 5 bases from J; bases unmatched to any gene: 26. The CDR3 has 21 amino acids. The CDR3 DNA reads TGTGCCAGCAGTTTAATCCGTGCTGGGTCCCTAGTGCGACAGGGATCGGAGACCCAGTACTTC. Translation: CASSLIRAGSLVRQGSETQYF.

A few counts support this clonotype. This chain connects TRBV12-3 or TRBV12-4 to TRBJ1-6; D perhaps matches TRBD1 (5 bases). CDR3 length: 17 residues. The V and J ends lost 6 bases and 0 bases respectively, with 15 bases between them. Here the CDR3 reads CASSKRGHSSYNSPLHF. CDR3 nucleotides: TGTGCCAGCAGCAAGAGGGGTCATAGCTCCTATAATTCACCCCTCCACTTT.

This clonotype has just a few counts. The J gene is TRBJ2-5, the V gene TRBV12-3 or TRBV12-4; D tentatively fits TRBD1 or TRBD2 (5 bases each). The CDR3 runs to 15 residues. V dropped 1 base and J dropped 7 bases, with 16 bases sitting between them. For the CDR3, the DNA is TGTGCCAGCAGTTTAGAGAGGGGATTAGGAGGGACCCAGTACTTC. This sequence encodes CASSLERGLGGTQYF.

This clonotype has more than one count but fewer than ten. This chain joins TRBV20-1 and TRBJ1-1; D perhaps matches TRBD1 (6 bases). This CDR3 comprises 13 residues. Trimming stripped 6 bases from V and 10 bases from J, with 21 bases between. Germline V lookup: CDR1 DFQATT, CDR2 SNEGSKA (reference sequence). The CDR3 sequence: CSASNRVQGRAFF. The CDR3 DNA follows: TGCAGTGCCTCAAATCGCGTTCAGGGGAGAGCTTTCTTT.

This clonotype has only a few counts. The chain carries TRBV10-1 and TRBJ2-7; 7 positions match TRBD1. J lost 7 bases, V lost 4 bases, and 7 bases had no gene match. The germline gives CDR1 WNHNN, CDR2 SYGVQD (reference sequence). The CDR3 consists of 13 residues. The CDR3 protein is CASSAAGGNEQYF. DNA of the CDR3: TGCGCCAGCAGTGCCGCAGGGGGAAATGAGCAGTACTTC.